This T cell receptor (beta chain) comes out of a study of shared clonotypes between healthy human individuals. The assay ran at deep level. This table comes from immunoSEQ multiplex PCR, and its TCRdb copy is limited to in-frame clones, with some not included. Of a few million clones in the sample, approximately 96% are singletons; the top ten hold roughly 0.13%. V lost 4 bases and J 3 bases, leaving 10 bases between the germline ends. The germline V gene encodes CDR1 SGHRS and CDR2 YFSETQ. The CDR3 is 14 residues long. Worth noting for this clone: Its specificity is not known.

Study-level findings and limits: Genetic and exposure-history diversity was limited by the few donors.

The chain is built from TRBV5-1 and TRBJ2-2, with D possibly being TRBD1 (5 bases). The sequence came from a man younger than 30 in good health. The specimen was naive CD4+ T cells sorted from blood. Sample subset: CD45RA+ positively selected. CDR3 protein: CASSGDRYTGELFF. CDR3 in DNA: TGCGCCAGCAGCGGTGACAGATACACCGGGGAGCTGTTTTTT. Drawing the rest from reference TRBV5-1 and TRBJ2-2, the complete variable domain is KAGVTQTPRYLIKTRGQQVTLSCSPISGHRSVSWYQQTPGQGLQFLFEYFSETQRNKGNFPGRFSGRQFSNSRSEMNVSTLELGDSALYLCASSGDRYTGELFFGEGSRLTVL.